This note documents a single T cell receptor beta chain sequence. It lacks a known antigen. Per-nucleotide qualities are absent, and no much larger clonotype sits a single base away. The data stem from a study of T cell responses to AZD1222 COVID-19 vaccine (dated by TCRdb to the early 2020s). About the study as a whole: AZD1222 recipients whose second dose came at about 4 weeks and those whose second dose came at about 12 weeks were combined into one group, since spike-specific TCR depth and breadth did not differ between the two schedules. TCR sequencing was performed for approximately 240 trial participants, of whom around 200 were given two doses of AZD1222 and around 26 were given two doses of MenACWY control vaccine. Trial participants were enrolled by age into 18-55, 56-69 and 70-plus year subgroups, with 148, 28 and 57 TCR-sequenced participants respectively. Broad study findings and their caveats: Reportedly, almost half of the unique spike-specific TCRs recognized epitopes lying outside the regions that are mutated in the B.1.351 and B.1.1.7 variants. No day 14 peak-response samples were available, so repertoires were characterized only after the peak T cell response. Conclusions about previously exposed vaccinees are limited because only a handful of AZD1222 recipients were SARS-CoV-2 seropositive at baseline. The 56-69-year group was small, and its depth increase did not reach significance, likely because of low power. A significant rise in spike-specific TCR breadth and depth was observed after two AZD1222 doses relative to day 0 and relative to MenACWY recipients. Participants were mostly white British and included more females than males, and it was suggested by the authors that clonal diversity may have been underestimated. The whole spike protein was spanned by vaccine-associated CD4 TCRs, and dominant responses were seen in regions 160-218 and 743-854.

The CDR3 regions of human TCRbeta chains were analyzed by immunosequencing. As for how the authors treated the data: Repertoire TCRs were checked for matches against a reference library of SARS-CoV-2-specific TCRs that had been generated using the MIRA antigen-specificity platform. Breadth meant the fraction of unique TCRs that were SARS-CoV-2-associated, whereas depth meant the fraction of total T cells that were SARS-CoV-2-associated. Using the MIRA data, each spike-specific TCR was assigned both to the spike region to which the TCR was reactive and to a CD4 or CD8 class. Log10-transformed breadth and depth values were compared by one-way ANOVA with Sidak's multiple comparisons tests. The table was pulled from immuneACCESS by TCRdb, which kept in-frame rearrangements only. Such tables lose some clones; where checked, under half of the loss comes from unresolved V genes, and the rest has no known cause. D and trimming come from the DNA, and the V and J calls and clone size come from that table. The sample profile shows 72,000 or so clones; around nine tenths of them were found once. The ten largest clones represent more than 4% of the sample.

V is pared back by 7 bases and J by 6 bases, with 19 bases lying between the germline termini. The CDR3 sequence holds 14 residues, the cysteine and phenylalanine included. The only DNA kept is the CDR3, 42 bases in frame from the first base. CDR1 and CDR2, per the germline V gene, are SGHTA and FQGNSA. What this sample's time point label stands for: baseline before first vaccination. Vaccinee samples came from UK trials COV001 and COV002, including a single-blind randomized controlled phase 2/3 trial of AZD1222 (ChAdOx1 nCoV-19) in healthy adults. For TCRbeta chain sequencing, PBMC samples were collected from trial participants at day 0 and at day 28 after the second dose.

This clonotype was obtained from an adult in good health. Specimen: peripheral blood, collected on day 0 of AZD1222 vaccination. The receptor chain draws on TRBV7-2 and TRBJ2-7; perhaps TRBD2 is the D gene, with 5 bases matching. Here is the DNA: TGTGCCAGCACCCCTGGCCAGTACGGAGGCGAGCAGTACTTC. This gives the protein CASTPGQYGGEQYF.